Below, 12 T cell receptor beta chains from the same sample are listed, as sequenced in a study of PD-L1 blockade in urothelial cancer. Time point defined: pretreatment peripheral blood. TCRdb keeps only in-frame clones here, not all; method: immunoSEQ multiplex PCR. The data contain some 45,000 clones, 88% of them singletons. Sequencing was performed on PBMCs, taken around atezolizumab (anti-PD-L1) treatment. All receptors derive from a donor over 35 with urothelial cancer.

This chain joins TRBV2 and TRBJ1-4; D is unclear. The V end lost 6 bases, the J end lost 0 bases, and 8 bases lay between the germline ends. The length of the CDR3 is 14 residues. CDR1 and CDR2 from the germline V gene are SNHLY and FYNNEI. The CDR3 DNA reads as TGTGCCAGCAGGCCAACAACAACTAATGAAAAACTGTTTTTT. It codes for CASRPTTTNEKLFF.

This clone is deemed large. The V gene is TRBV18, the J gene TRBJ2-7; possibly TRBD1 for D (5 bases). CDR3 length: 14 amino acids. V gave up 2 bases and J gave up 3 bases, with 11 bases separating them. Germline CDR1 reads KGHSH; CDR2 reads LQKENI. DNA for the CDR3: TGTGCCAGCTCACCAAGGGGCTACTTCTACGAGCAGTACTTC. It yields the protein CASSPRGYFYEQYF.

The chain links TRBV2 to TRBJ1-3; D is possibly TRBD1 (5 bases). Trimming took off 10 bases at V and 3 bases at J, with 19 bases between the two ends. The CDR3 has 15 residues. CDR1 SNHLY and CDR2 FYNNEI come from the germline V gene. CDR3 nucleotides: TGTGCCACCCGGATCGCTCAGGGTGGTGGAAACACCATATATTTT. It yields the protein CATRIAQGGGNTIYF.

This clone appeared a single time. This chain connects TRBV29-1 to TRBJ2-7; no firm D call. There are 11 residues in the CDR3. V was pared by 4 bases and J by 3 bases, with 7 bases between. Germline V gives CDR1 SQVTM, CDR2 ANQGSEA. This CDR3 is CSVGGGYEQYF. CDR3 DNA sequence: TGCAGCGTTGGTGGCGGCTACGAGCAGTACTTC.

V usage is TRBV7-2 and J usage is TRBJ1-1, with D maybe TRBD1 (5 bases). The CDR3 is 13 residues long. Trimming removed 5 bases at V and 10 bases at J, with 17 bases between. The V gene's germline CDR1 is SGHTA and CDR2 FQGNSA. The CDR3 nucleotides are TGTGCCAGCAGCGCAAGCGGGGCTTCCTCAGCTTTCTTT. Translation: CASSASGASSAFF.

V is TRBV7-2 and J is TRBJ2-7, with a tentative D call TRBD2 (6 bases). This CDR3 is 15 amino acids long. The germline V and J ends were trimmed by 5 bases and 3 bases, with 17 bases remaining between them. Germline V gene lookup returns CDR1 SGHTA and CDR2 FQGNSA. CDR3 in DNA: TGTGCCAGCAGCCCTGGGCGGGGTAGGAACTACGAGCAGTACTTC. Protein sequence: CASSPGRGRNYEQYF.

The rearrangement joins TRBV7-3 to TRBJ2-2, with 9 bases aligning to TRBD2. CDR1 is SGHTA, CDR2 FQGTGA, per germline. V dropped 5 bases and J dropped 6; count of bases not matched to a gene: 4. The CDR3 has 14 residues. CDR3 loop: CASSPGLAPGELFF. The CDR3 DNA follows: TGTGCCAGCAGCCCAGGACTAGCGCCCGGGGAGCTGTTTTTT.

The chain uses TRBV27 and TRBJ1-2; TRBD1 agrees at 8 bases. The germline V gene encodes CDR1 MNHEY and CDR2 SMNVEV (reference sequence). The CDR3 has 15 residues. Germline trimming cut 6 bases from V and 0 bases from J; bases unmatched to any gene: 6. Here the CDR3 DNA reads TGTGCCAGCAGACCGGGGACAGGAGCTAACTATGGCTACACCTTC. Residues: CASRPGTGANYGYTF.

V is TRBV19 and J is TRBJ1-2; a weak D match, TRBD1 (6 bases). Per germline, CDR1 LNHDA and CDR2 SQIVND (reference sequence). The CDR3 has 13 amino acids. In nucleotides, the CDR3 is TGTGTGCGGGGGCGGGAGTCGACCTATGGCTACACCTTC. Its protein is CVRGRESTYGYTF.

The gene calls are TRBV19 and TRBJ1-1; D ambiguous. CDR3 length equals 13 residues. Germline CDR1 LNHDA, CDR2 SQIVND (reference sequence). V shed 3 bases and J shed 8 bases, with 13 bases lying between them. The CDR3 is CASSIPPRSEAFF. The CDR3 nucleotides are TGTGCCAGTAGTATCCCCCCGCGGTCAGAAGCTTTCTTT.

The CDR3, as DNA: TGTGCCAGCAGCGAGGGACAGGTGGGGGAGACCCAGTACTTC. It codes for CASSEGQVGETQYF. J is TRBJ2-5 and V is TRBV9, with 8 bases fitting TRBD1. V shed 3 bases and J 5 bases; nucleotides not matched to a gene: 6. The germline V gene encodes CDR1 SGDLS and CDR2 YYNGEE. This CDR3 has 14 residues.

The V call is TRBV6-1, the J call TRBJ2-5; 8 bases agree with TRBD2. Germline V gene lookup returns CDR1 MNHNS and CDR2 SASEGT. The V and J ends lost 5 bases and 2 bases, in that order; junction bases with no gene match: 7. There are 15 residues in the CDR3. The CDR3 region has the DNA TGTGCCAGCAGTTCTCCGGGACTAGGGCAAGAGACCCAGTACTTC. It codes for CASSSPGLGQETQYF.